The 27 T cell receptor beta chains given below trace back to one sample, sequenced in a study of blood T cell repertoires in COVID-19 (TCRdb year 2020). Libraries were built with the immunoSEQ multiplex PCR assay. TCRdb obtained this table from immuneACCESS and retained in-frame rearrangements with V and J assigned. These tables miss some clones; where compared with another copy, unresolved V genes account for less than half of the shortfall, and the remainder is unexplained. Across this sample there are 150,000 to 200,000 clones, with about 85% seen only once. The ten largest clones capture around 5.9% of the sample. The sequenced sample consisted of peripheral blood. All receptors come from a woman in her 40s with COVID-19, enrolled during active disease.

The V gene is TRBV18, the J gene TRBJ2-7; D is perhaps TRBD2 (6 bases). The CDR3 is 14 residues long. V lost 3 bases, J lost 6 bases, and 15 bases lay in between. Germline V gene data show CDR1 as KGHSH and CDR2 as LQKENI. CDR3 DNA sequence: TGTGCCAGCTCACCCGCCGGGAGAGCTCGCGAGCAGTACTTC. Its translation is CASSPAGRAREQYF.

This clone was observed at least ten times. The rearrangement links TRBV5-1 to TRBJ1-2, with 7 bases that match TRBD1. The CDR3 totals 16 residues. Germline lookup yields CDR1 SGHRS and CDR2 YFSETQ. J lost 8 bases, V lost 3 bases, and 16 bases had no gene match. The chain's CDR3 is CASSSGQAAPAKGYTF. In DNA form, the CDR3 reads TGCGCCAGCAGCTCCGGACAGGCGGCCCCCGCGAAGGGCTACACCTTC. The complete variable domain, with remaining parts taken from reference TRBV5-1 and TRBJ1-2, reads KAGVTQTPRYLIKTRGQQVTLSCSPISGHRSVSWYQQTPGQGLQFLFEYFSETQRNKGNFPGRFSGRQFSNSRSEMNVSTLELGDSALYLCASSSGQAAPAKGYTFGSGTRLTVV.

This CDR3 reads CAARTPFYEQYF. The DNA for the CDR3 is TGTGCCGCCCGGACACCATTCTACGAGCAGTACTTC. The chain employs TRBV5-8 and TRBJ2-7; D might be TRBD1 (5 bases). This CDR3 has 12 amino acids. The germline V gene has CDR1 SGHTS and CDR2 YDEGEE. Trimming left V 10 bases short and J 3 bases short, with 14 bases between. Full variable domain (outside the CDR3, taken from reference TRBV5-8 and TRBJ2-7): EAGVTQSPTHLIKTRGQQATLRCSPISGHTSVYWYQQALGLGLQFLLWYDEGEERNRGNFPPRFSGRQFPNYSSELNVNALELEDSALYLCAARTPFYEQYFGPGTRLTVT.

This clone was picked up a small number of times. This chain joins TRBV20-1 and TRBJ2-2; D gene ambiguous. Trimming left V 3 bases short and J 7 bases short, with 6 bases between. CDR3 length: 11 residues. CDR1 DFQATT and CDR2 SNEGSKA come from the germline V gene (reference sequence). The DNA for the CDR3 is TGCAGTGCTAGCCCACACGGGGAGCTGTTTTTT. This gives the protein CSASPHGELFF.

This chain uses TRBV5-1 with TRBJ1-4, with D possibly TRBD1 on 5 matching bases. V was pared by 0 bases and J by 0 bases, with 24 bases between. Germline values: CDR1 SGHRS, CDR2 YFSETQ. CDR3 length: 21 amino acids. This CDR3 is CASSLAYIGQQRKATNEKLFF. The CDR3 nucleotides are TGCGCCAGCAGCTTGGCCTACATCGGACAACAACGAAAGGCAACTAATGAAAAACTGTTTTTT.

The chain recombines TRBV5-1 with TRBJ2-5; 8 bases agree with TRBD2. This CDR3 spans 13 amino acids. The V and J ends lost 4 bases and 3 bases, in that order; junction bases with no gene match: 2. Per germline, CDR1 SGHRS and CDR2 YFSETQ. The CDR3 region has the DNA TGCGCCAGCAGCGGGACTAGAAAAGAGACCCAGTACTTC. Translating gives CASSGTRKETQYF.

This clone was observed a single time. The chain employs TRBV7-9 and TRBJ1-2, with unresolved D. V lost 1 base to trimming and J lost 7 bases, with 10 bases between them. The germline gives CDR1 SEHNR, CDR2 FQNEAQ (reference sequence). CDR3 length: 13 residues. The CDR3 here is CASSLVGSPGYTF. Here the CDR3 DNA reads TGTGCCAGCAGCTTAGTAGGGAGCCCTGGCTACACCTTC.

V usage is TRBV5-1 and J usage is TRBJ2-2; 8 positions match TRBD1. The CDR3 runs 16 residues. Germline lookup yields CDR1 SGHRS and CDR2 YFSETQ. V was pared by 0 bases and J by 0 bases, with 1 base of the junction left unmatched. The DNA for the CDR3 is TGCGCCAGCAGCTTGGTACAGGGGGCGAACACCGGGGAGCTGTTTTTT. It is translated as CASSLVQGANTGELFF.

CDR3: CASSKRGASSYNSPLHF. CDR3 DNA sequence: TGTGCCAGTAGTAAGCGCGGAGCTAGCTCCTATAATTCACCCCTCCACTTT. The chain has TRBV19 and TRBJ1-6; D is uncertain. The germline CDR1 and CDR2 sequences are LNHDA and SQIVND (reference sequence). The CDR3 length is 17 residues. Trimming took 4 bases from V and 0 from J, leaving 13 bases between them.

The V call is TRBV29-1, the J call TRBJ1-5; 9 nucleotides line up with TRBD1. This CDR3 is built from 16 residues. The trim removed 4 bases at V and 2 bases at J, leaving 9 bases unmatched. Germline CDR1 SQVTM, CDR2 ANQGSEA. The CDR3 here is CSVALGTGLGNQPQHF. The CDR3 DNA is TGCAGCGTTGCTCTCGGGACAGGGCTGGGCAATCAGCCCCAGCATTTT.

The chain has TRBV5-8 and TRBJ2-1, with 9 positions matching TRBD1. Unmatched junction bases numbered 7, after V lost 6 bases and J lost 6 bases. The germline gives CDR1 SGHTS, CDR2 YDEGEE. The CDR3 covers 14 residues. DNA for the CDR3: TGTGCCAGCACCCGGGGACAGGGAATCAATGAGCAGTTCTTC. The encoded protein is CASTRGQGINEQFF. The entire variable domain, with the rest obtained from reference TRBV5-8 and TRBJ2-1, is as follows: EAGVTQSPTHLIKTRGQQATLRCSPISGHTSVYWYQQALGLGLQFLLWYDEGEERNRGNFPPRFSGRQFPNYSSELNVNALELEDSALYLCASTRGQGINEQFFGPGTRLTVL.

The rearrangement uses TRBV6-5 and TRBJ1-6; D gene ambiguous. Germline V gene sequence: CDR1 MNHEY, CDR2 SVGAGI. The germline V and J ends were trimmed by 0 bases and 6 bases, with 9 bases remaining between them. CDR3 length equals 15 residues. In DNA, the CDR3 is TGTGCCAGCAGTTACTCAGGGAGGAGTAATTCACCCCTCCACTTT. Translated: CASSYSGRSNSPLHF.

The CDR3 sequence is CASSQGAGGLETQYF. CDR3 in DNA: TGTGCCAGCAGCCAAGGAGCGGGGGGTCTAGAGACCCAGTACTTC. The rearrangement links TRBV4-2 to TRBJ2-5; 9 bases map to TRBD2. The V gene end was trimmed by 1 base and the J gene end by 4 bases; junction bases not matched to a gene: 4. This CDR3 has 15 amino acids. CDR1 is LGHNA, CDR2 YNFKEQ, per germline.

This rearrangement joins TRBV7-3 to TRBJ2-2, with TRBD2 identical over 7 bases. The germline V gene encodes CDR1 SGHTA and CDR2 FQGTGA. V lost 5 bases, J lost 1 base, and 4 bases stayed unmatched. This CDR3 spans 15 amino acids. CDR3 bases: TGTGCCAGCAGCCCGACTAGCTTGAACACCGGGGAGCTGTTTTTT. The encoded protein is CASSPTSLNTGELFF.

V is TRBV4-1 and J is TRBJ1-6; 7 positions match TRBD1. From germline, CDR1 is MGHRA and CDR2 YSYEKL. The CDR3 spans 15 residues. V dropped 0 bases and J dropped 7; count of bases not matched to a gene: 3. In DNA form, the CDR3 reads TGCGCCAGCAGCCAAGATTACAGGGGAAATTCACCCCTCCACTTT. Translated: CASSQDYRGNSPLHF.

The gene calls are TRBV3-1 (or the pseudogene TRBV3-2) and TRBJ1-2; D is uncertain. The length of the CDR3 is 12 residues. Trimming removed 4 bases at V and 6 bases at J, with 9 bases between. CDR1 and CDR2 from the germline V gene are LGHDT and YNNKEL (reference sequence). The CDR3 DNA is TGTGCCAGCAGCCCAGGAATTCATGGCTACACCTTC. Its protein is CASSPGIHGYTF.

The rearrangement links TRBV23-1 to TRBJ2-5; maybe TRBD1 (6 bases). TRBV23-1 is designated an ORF whose function remains uncertain. V was shortened by 7 bases and J by 0 bases, with 21 bases between the two germline ends. The CDR3 totals 17 residues. The CDR3 bases are TGCGCCAGCACCACTACCCCGGACAGACAGTACCAAGAGACCCAGTACTTC. It encodes CASTTTPDRQYQETQYF.

A single count supports this clone. This sequence joins TRBV7-6 and TRBJ2-2, with 7 nucleotides matching TRBD1. The CDR3 loop spans 15 amino acids. Germline CDR1 is SGHVS and CDR2 is FNYEAQ. With V trimmed by 4 bases and J by 4 bases, 6 bases remained unmatched. The CDR3, as DNA: TGTGCCAGCAGCTCAGGACAGGCTTTCACCGGGGAGCTGTTTTTT. Encoded protein: CASSSGQAFTGELFF.

The rearrangement links TRBV10-1 to TRBJ2-7; a possible D gene is TRBD1 (5 bases). The V gene lost 7 bases and the J gene lost 6 bases, with 16 bases spanning the gap. This CDR3 is built from 13 residues. Per the germline V gene, CDR1 is WNHNN and CDR2 is SYGVQD (reference sequence). This chain's CDR3 is CASIDRSSTEQYF. In DNA, the CDR3 is TGCGCCAGCATAGACAGAAGTTCCACCGAGCAGTACTTC.

The V gene is TRBV6-4, the J gene TRBJ1-1, with 10 bases fitting TRBD1. The CDR3 is 15 amino acids. The trim removed 2 bases at V and 11 bases at J, leaving 11 bases unmatched. CDR1 and CDR2 from the germline V gene are MRHNA and SNTAGT. For the CDR3, the DNA is TGTGCCAGCAGTGACCGTGCCGGGACAGGGGCCTCGGCTTTCTTT. This sequence encodes CASSDRAGTGASAFF.

V gene TRBV3-1 (or the pseudogene TRBV3-2) combines with J gene TRBJ2-5, with 8 bases aligning to TRBD2. J gave up 9 bases and V 1 base, and 7 bases lay outside the gene matches. The CDR3 contains 14 residues. The germline CDR1 and CDR2 sequences are LGHDT and YNNKEL (reference sequence). The CDR3 here is CASSQAPNGGAQYF. Written as DNA, the CDR3 is TGTGCCAGCAGCCAAGCCCCTAACGGGGGGGCCCAGTACTTC.

This clone was detected once. This chain uses TRBV5-1 with TRBJ1-2; possible D gene TRBD1, 5 bases. The CDR3 extends over 15 amino acids. Trimming removed 0 bases from V and 4 bases from J, with 13 bases in between. Germline assignment: CDR1 SGHRS and CDR2 YFSETQ. The CDR3 sequence: CASSLEAGLGYGYTF. CDR3 nucleotide sequence: TGCGCCAGCAGCTTGGAGGCAGGGTTGGGCTATGGCTACACCTTC.

The J gene is TRBJ2-5, the V gene TRBV7-7; 11 bases line up with TRBD2. The V and J ends lost 5 bases and 0 bases, in that order; junction bases with no gene match: 5. Looked up from germline, CDR1 is SSHAT and CDR2 is FNYEAQ (reference sequence). This CDR3 spans 16 amino acids. The CDR3 nucleotides read TGTGCCAGCAGCCCACGACTAGCGGGGAACCAAGAGACCCAGTACTTC. Translating it yields CASSPRLAGNQETQYF.

The V gene is TRBV19, the J gene TRBJ1-2; weak D call: TRBD1 (6 bases). CDR1 is LNHDA and CDR2 is SQIVND in the germline V gene (reference sequence). With 5 bases removed from V and 4 bases from J, the gap between germline ends came to 17 bases. The CDR3 has 15 residues. CDR3 sequence (DNA): TGTGCCAGTAGTTCGAGGGGGACAAAAGGCTATGGCTACACCTTC. Its translation is CASSSRGTKGYGYTF.

The V gene is TRBV6-5, the J gene TRBJ2-3; 10 positions match TRBD1. This CDR3 region has 15 residues. Looked up from germline, CDR1 is MNHEY and CDR2 is SVGAGI. The junction had 0 bases not matched to a gene; V was cut back by 2 bases and J by 1 base. The CDR3, as DNA: TGTGCCAGCAGTTACGGGACAGGGGGCACAGATACGCAGTATTTT. Translating gives CASSYGTGGTDTQYF.

CDR3 sequence: CASSKSGGRFSYEQYF. CDR3 coding DNA: TGTGCCAGCAGCAAGTCTGGCGGGAGGTTCTCCTACGAGCAGTACTTC. The V gene is TRBV21-1, the J gene TRBJ2-7; the table gives TRBD2 as D, unverified against the DNA. TRBV21-1 represents a pseudogene. The CDR3 is 16 residues long.

V and J are TRBV11-3 and TRBJ2-7; 9 nucleotides agree with TRBD1. Unmatched junction bases numbered 12, after V lost 5 bases and J lost 1 base. Germline CDR1 SGHNT, CDR2 YENEEA. The CDR3 contains 17 residues. The CDR3 loop is CASSQYTGGSRSYEQYF. CDR3 DNA sequence: TGTGCCAGCAGCCAGTACACAGGGGGCAGCCGATCCTACGAGCAGTACTTC.